What follows is one T cell receptor (beta chain) and its context. Sequenced by immunoSEQ multiplex PCR; TCRdb stores in-frame clones only, minus some. The table has approximately 340,000 clones, just over 90% seen once. The entry originates in a study of blood T cell repertoires in COVID-19. Study background: Donors in the United States, Italy and Spain gave samples during acute or convalescent COVID-19.

Germline CDR1 and CDR2: SGHDT and YYEEEE. This CDR3 comprises 13 residues. Unmatched junction bases numbered 4, after V lost 4 bases and J lost 8 bases. Source material: PBMCs or T cells enriched from blood (not recorded which). The TCR originated in a middle-aged woman who had been exposed to COVID-19. This sequence joins TRBV5-6 and TRBJ2-1; TRBD1 agrees at 9 bases. The CDR3 sequence is CASSLTGGDEQFF. The CDR3 DNA is TGTGCCAGCAGCCTAACAGGGGGCGATGAGCAGTTCTTC.